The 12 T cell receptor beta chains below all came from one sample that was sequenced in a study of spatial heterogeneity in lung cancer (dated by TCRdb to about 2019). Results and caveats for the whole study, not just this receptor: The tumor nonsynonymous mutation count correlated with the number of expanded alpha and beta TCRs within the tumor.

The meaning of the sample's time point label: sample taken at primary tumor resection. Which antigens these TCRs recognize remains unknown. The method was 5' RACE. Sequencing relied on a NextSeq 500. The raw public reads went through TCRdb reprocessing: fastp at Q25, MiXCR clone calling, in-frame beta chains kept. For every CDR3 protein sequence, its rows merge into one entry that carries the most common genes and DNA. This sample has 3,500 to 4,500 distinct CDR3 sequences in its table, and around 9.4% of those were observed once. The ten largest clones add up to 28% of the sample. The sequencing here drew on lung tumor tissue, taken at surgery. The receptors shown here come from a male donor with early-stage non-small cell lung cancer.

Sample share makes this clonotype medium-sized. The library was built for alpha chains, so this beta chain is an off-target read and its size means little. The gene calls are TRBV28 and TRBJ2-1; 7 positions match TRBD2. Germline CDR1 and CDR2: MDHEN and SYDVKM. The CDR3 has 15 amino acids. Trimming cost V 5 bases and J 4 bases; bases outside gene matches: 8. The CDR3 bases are TGTGCCAGCAGTGTTGCTAGCGGAGGATACAATGAGCAGTTCTTC. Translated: CASSVASGGYNEQFF.

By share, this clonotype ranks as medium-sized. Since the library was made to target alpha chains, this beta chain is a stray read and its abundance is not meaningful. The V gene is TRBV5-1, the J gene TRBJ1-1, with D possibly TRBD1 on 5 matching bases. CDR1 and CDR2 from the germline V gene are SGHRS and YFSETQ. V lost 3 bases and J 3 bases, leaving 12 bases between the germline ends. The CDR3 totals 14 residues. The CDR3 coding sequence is TGCGCCAGCAGCTCCTTGGGGCAGGACACTGAAGCTTTCTTT. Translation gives CASSSLGQDTEAFF.

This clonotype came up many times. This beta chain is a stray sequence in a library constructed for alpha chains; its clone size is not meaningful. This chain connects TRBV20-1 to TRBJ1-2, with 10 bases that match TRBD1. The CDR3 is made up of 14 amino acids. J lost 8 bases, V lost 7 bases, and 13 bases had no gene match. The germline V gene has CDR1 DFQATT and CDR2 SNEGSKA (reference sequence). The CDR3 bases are TGCAGTGTCGTCCTGGGACAGGGGAACGGGGGCTACACCTTC. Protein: CSVVLGQGNGGYTF.

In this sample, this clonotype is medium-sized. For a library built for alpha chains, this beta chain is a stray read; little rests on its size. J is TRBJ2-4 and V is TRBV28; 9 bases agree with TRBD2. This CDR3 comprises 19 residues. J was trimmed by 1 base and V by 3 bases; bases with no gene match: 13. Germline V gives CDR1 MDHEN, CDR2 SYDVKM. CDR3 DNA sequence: TGTGCCAGCAGTTTGATGGCTAGCGGGGCCGGGACGGCCAAAAACATTCAGTACTTC. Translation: CASSLMASGAGTAKNIQYF. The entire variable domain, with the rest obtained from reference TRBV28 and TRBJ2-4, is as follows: DVKVTQSSRYLVKRTGEKVFLECVQDMDHENMFWYRQDPGLGLRLIYFSYDVKMKEKGDIPEGYSVSREKKERFSLILESASTNQTSMYLCASSLMASGAGTAKNIQYFGAGTRLSVL.

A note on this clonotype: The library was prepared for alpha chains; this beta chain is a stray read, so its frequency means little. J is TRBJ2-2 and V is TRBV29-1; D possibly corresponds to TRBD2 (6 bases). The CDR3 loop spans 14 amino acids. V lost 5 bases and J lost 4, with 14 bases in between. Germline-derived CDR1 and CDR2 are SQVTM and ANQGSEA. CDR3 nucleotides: TGCAGCGTTAATACGGGAGTCTCCACCGGGGAGCTGTTTTTT. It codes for CSVNTGVSTGELFF.

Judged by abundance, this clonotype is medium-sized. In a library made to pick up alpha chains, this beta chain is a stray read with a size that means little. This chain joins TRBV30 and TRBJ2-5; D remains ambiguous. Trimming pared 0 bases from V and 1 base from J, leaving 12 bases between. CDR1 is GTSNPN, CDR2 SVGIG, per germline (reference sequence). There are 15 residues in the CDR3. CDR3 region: CAWSVQLLIQETQYF. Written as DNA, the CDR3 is TGTGCCTGGAGTGTACAGTTACTAATCCAAGAGACCCAGTACTTC. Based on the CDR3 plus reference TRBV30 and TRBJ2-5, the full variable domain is SQTIHQWPATLVQPVGSPLSLECTVEGTSNPNLYWYRQAAGRGLQLLFYSVGIGQISSEVPQNLSASRPQDRQFILSSKKLLLSDSGFYLCAWSVQLLIQETQYFGPGTRLLVL.

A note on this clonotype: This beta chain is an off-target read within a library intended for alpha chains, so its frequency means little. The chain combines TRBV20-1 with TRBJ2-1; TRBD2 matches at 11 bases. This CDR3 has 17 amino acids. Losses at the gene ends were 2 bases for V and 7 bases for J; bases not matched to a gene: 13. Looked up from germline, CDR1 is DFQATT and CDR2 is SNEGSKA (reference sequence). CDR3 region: CSARHNPGLAAYNEQFF. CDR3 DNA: TGCAGTGCTAGACACAACCCGGGACTAGCGGCGTATAATGAGCAGTTCTTC.

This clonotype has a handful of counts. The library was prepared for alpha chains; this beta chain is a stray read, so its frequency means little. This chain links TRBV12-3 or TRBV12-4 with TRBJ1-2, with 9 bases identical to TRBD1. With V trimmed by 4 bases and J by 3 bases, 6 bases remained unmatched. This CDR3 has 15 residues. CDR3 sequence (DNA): TGTGCCAGCAGTTATTTGGACAGGGGAGACTATGGCTACACCTTC. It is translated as CASSYLDRGDYGYTF.

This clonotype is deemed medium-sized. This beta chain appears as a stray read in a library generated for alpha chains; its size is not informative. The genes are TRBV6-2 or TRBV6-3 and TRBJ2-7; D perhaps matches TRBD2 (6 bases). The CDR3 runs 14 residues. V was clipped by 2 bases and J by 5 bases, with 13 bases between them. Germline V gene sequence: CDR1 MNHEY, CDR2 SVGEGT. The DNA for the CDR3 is TGTGCCAGCAGTTACCCGGAGGGCGACGACGAGCAGTACTTC. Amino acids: CASSYPEGDDEQYF.

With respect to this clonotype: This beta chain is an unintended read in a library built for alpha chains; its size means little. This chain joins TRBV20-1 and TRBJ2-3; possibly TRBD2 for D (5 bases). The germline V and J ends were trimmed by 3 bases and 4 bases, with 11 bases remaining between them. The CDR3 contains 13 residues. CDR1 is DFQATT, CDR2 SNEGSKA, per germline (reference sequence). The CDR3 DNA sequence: TGCAGTGCTAGGGGTGGGGAGCCAGATACGCAGTATTTT. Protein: CSARGGEPDTQYF.

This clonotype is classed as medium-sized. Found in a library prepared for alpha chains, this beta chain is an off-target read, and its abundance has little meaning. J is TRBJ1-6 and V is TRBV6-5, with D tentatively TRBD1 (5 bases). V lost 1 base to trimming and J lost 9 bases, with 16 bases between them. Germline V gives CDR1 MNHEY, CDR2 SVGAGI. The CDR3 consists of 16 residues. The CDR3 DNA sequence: TGTGCCAGCAGTTACTTACGGACAATGTGGGGTTCACCCCTCCACTTT. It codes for CASSYLRTMWGSPLHF.

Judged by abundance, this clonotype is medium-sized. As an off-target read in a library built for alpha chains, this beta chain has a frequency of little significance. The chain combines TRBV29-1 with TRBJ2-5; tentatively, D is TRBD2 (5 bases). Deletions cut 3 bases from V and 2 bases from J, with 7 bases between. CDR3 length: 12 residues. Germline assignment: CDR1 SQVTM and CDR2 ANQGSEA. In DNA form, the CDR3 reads TGCAGCGTTGAGGACTTTCAAGAGACCCAGTACTTC. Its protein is CSVEDFQETQYF. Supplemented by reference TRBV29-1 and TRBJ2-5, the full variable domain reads SAVISQKPSRDICQRGTSLTIQCQVDSQVTMMFWYRQQPGQSLTLIATANQGSEATYESGFVIDKFPISRPNLTFSTLTVSNMSPEDSSIYLCSVEDFQETQYFGPGTRLLVL.